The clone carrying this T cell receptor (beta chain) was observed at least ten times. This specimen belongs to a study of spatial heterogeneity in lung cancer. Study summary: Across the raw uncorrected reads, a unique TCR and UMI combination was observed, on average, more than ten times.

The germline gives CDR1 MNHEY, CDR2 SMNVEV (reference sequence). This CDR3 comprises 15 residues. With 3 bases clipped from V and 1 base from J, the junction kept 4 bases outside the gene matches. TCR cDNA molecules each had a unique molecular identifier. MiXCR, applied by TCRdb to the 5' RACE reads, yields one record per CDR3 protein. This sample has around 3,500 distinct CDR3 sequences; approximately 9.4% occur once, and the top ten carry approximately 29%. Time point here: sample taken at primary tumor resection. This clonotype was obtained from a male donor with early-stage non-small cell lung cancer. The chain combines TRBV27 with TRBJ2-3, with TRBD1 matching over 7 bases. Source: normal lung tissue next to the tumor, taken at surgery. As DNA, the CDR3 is TGTGCCAGCAGTTTGGGTGGGACAGGCACAGATACGCAGTATTTT. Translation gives CASSLGGTGTDTQYF.